Shown below are 5 T cell receptor beta chains from a single sample sequenced in a study of CD8+ T cells in alopecia areata. It was cDNA, reverse transcribed from extracted RNA, that served as the sequencing template. Sequenced by immunoSEQ multiplex PCR; TCRdb stores in-frame clones only, minus some. The sample carries about 180,000 clones, around 63% recorded once. This specimen was CD4+ T cells sorted from blood, taken at week 0. All receptors derive from a human donor with alopecia areata.

This chain uses TRBV4-3 with TRBJ2-2; no definite D call. V gave up 1 base and J gave up 0 bases, with 9 bases separating them. CDR1 and CDR2 from the germline V gene are LGHNA and YSLEER. The CDR3 runs to 16 residues. CDR3 residues: CASSQGQSPNTGELFF. CDR3 coding DNA: TGCGCCAGCAGCCAAGGTCAATCCCCGAACACCGGGGAGCTGTTTTTT.

This clone was detected a few times. V and J are TRBV29-1 and TRBJ1-5, with D unclear. The CDR3 totals 13 residues. V shed 0 bases and J shed 9 bases, with 12 bases lying between them. Germline assignment: CDR1 SQVTM and CDR2 ANQGSEA. The CDR3: CSVEDQQSGPQHF. The CDR3, as DNA: TGCAGCGTTGAAGATCAGCAGAGTGGGCCCCAGCATTTT.

The V call is TRBV30, the J call TRBJ2-3; 9 nucleotides line up with TRBD2. J gave up 2 bases and V 4 bases, and 1 base lay outside the gene matches. This CDR3 has 13 amino acids. CDR1 and CDR2 (germline): GTSNPN, SVGIG (reference sequence). In DNA, the CDR3 is TGTGCCTGGACTAGCGGGGACACAGATACGCAGTATTTT. Translation: CAWTSGDTDTQYF.

The J gene is TRBJ1-2, the V gene TRBV5-6; D gene ambiguous. Germline-derived CDR1 and CDR2 are SGHDT and YYEEEE. The length of the CDR3 is 13 residues. V lost 0 bases and J lost 4, with 7 bases in between. The CDR3 protein is CASSLGRIYGYTF. Written as DNA, the CDR3 is TGTGCCAGCAGCTTGGGAAGAATCTATGGCTACACCTTC.

The rearrangement uses TRBV7-8 and TRBJ2-2; 7 positions match TRBD2. The CDR3 runs to 16 residues. J was trimmed by 4 bases and V by 5 bases; bases with no gene match: 10. CDR1 SGHVS and CDR2 FQNEAQ come from the germline V gene. CDR3 bases: TGTGCCAGCAGCCTGGCCCCGGGACTACCCACCGGGGAGCTGTTTTTT. Translated, it gives CASSLAPGLPTGELFF.